A selection of T cell receptor beta chains follows, all from one sample in a study of blood T cell repertoires in COVID-19. Clones were read by immunoSEQ multiplex PCR, and TCRdb kept only the in-frame ones, dropping some. This sample has under 300,000 clones, with 86% found just once. The specimen was peripheral blood. The receptors originated from a woman between 65 and 79 years old with COVID-19, enrolled during active disease. Each CDR3 is given with its conserved first and last residue. Fields, in order: CDR3 protein, CDR3 DNA, D gene, V gene, CDR3 length, clone size, J gene. A D gene is named only where the DNA matches it firmly. Rows may omit the clone size; those that give it use once, few, many or a size class.

CDR3 protein: CASSGRGGNTEAFF; CDR3 DNA: TGTGCCAGCAGCGGAAGAGGGGGGAACACTGAAGCTTTCTTT; D gene: NA; V gene: TRBV5-4; CDR3 length: 14; clone size: NA; J gene: TRBJ1-1
CDR3 protein: CASSFERGGQETQYF; CDR3 DNA: TGTGCCAGCAGTTTCGAGCGGGGGGGTCAGGAGACCCAGTACTTC; D gene: TRBD2; V gene: TRBV27; CDR3 length: 15; clone size: NA; J gene: TRBJ2-5
CDR3 protein: CASRRDSNQPQHF; CDR3 DNA: TGTGCCAGCAGACGGGATAGCAATCAGCCCCAGCATTTT; D gene: NA; V gene: TRBV2; CDR3 length: 13; clone size: few; J gene: TRBJ1-5
CDR3 protein: CASSPDRSGTEAFF; CDR3 DNA: TGTGCCAGCAGTCCTGACCGTTCGGGAACTGAAGCTTTCTTT; D gene: NA; V gene: TRBV28; CDR3 length: 14; clone size: NA; J gene: TRBJ1-1
CDR3 protein: CASSPFGGEIGYTF; CDR3 DNA: TGTGCCAGCAGCCCCTTTGGAGGGGAGATTGGCTACACCTTC; D gene: NA; V gene: TRBV2; CDR3 length: 14; clone size: NA; J gene: TRBJ1-2
CDR3 protein: CAWSVRLASTDTQYF; CDR3 DNA: TGTGCCTGGAGTGTACGACTAGCCAGCACAGATACGCAGTATTTT; D gene: TRBD2; V gene: TRBV30; CDR3 length: 15; clone size: NA; J gene: TRBJ2-3
CDR3 protein: CASRGGTGWLQETQYF; CDR3 DNA: TGTGCCAGCAGGGGAGGCACCGGGTGGTTACAAGAGACCCAGTACTTC; D gene: NA; V gene: TRBV28; CDR3 length: 16; clone size: once; J gene: TRBJ2-5
CDR3 protein: CASSRDAGDYGYTF; CDR3 DNA: TGCGCCAGCAGCCGAGACGCCGGGGACTATGGCTACACCTTC; D gene: NA; V gene: TRBV4-3; CDR3 length: 14; clone size: NA; J gene: TRBJ1-2
CDR3 protein: CASSTGLAVDTQYF; CDR3 DNA: TGTGCCAGCAGCACTGGACTAGCGGTGGATACGCAGTATTTT; D gene: TRBD2; V gene: TRBV7-3; CDR3 length: 14; clone size: NA; J gene: TRBJ2-3
CDR3 protein: CATGLQGAKTGELFF; CDR3 DNA: TGTGCCACCGGCCTCCAGGGGGCGAAGACCGGGGAGCTGTTTTTT; D gene: TRBD1; V gene: TRBV24-1; CDR3 length: 15; clone size: NA; J gene: TRBJ2-2
CDR3 protein: CASSDRQVGELFF; CDR3 DNA: TGTGCCAGCAGCGACCGACAAGTCGGGGAGCTGTTTTTT; D gene: NA; V gene: TRBV13; CDR3 length: 13; clone size: NA; J gene: TRBJ2-2
CDR3 protein: CASSVRGLNTEAFF; CDR3 DNA: TGTGCCAGCAGCGTAAGGGGCCTGAACACTGAAGCTTTCTTT; D gene: NA; V gene: TRBV9; CDR3 length: 14; clone size: NA; J gene: TRBJ1-1
CDR3 protein: CASRRGGANVLTF; CDR3 DNA: TGTGCCAGCCGTAGGGGAGGCGCCAACGTCCTGACTTTC; D gene: NA; V gene: TRBV19; CDR3 length: 13; clone size: NA; J gene: TRBJ2-6
CDR3 protein: CASSNPGLGTGELFF; CDR3 DNA: TGTGCCAGCAGTAACCCGGGACTAGGGACCGGGGAGCTGTTTTTT; D gene: TRBD2; V gene: TRBV27; CDR3 length: 15; clone size: NA; J gene: TRBJ2-2
CDR3 protein: CASSLDRVNTEAFF; CDR3 DNA: TGTGCCAGCAGTCTTGACAGAGTGAACACTGAAGCTTTCTTT; D gene: NA; V gene: TRBV5-4; CDR3 length: 14; clone size: NA; J gene: TRBJ1-1
CDR3 protein: CATSDPLDRGYGYTF; CDR3 DNA: TGTGCCACCAGTGACCCGTTAGACAGGGGCTATGGCTACACCTTC; D gene: TRBD1; V gene: TRBV24-1; CDR3 length: 15; clone size: NA; J gene: TRBJ1-2
CDR3 protein: CASSPSGATNEKLFF; CDR3 DNA: TGTGCCAGCAGCCCAAGTGGAGCAACTAATGAAAAACTGTTTTTT; D gene: NA; V gene: TRBV9; CDR3 length: 15; clone size: NA; J gene: TRBJ1-4
CDR3 protein: CASSMERTARLTNGYTF; CDR3 DNA: TGTGCCAGCAGTATGGAGCGGACGGCCCGGTTAACTAATGGCTACACCTTC; D gene: NA; V gene: TRBV27; CDR3 length: 17; clone size: NA; J gene: TRBJ1-2
CDR3 protein: CASSLMANTAEQYF; CDR3 DNA: TGTGCCAGCAGTCTTATGGCAAACACCGCCGAGCAGTACTTC; D gene: NA; V gene: TRBV27; CDR3 length: 14; clone size: NA; J gene: TRBJ2-7
CDR3 protein: CASSASTGTSSGANVLTF; CDR3 DNA: TGTGCCAGCAGCGCTTCGACAGGAACCAGCTCTGGGGCCAACGTCCTGACTTTC; D gene: NA; V gene: TRBV11-3; CDR3 length: 18; clone size: NA; J gene: TRBJ2-6
CDR3 protein: CASSVQGRNTGELFF; CDR3 DNA: TGTGCCAGCAGCGTACAGGGTAGGAACACCGGGGAGCTGTTTTTT; D gene: NA; V gene: TRBV7-3; CDR3 length: 15; clone size: NA; J gene: TRBJ2-2
CDR3 protein: CASSYSTGVSGYTF; CDR3 DNA: TGTGCCAGCAGTTATTCAACAGGAGTATCTGGCTACACCTTC; D gene: NA; V gene: TRBV6-5; CDR3 length: 14; clone size: NA; J gene: TRBJ1-2
CDR3 protein: CASRSFGTNYGYTF; CDR3 DNA: TGTGCCAGCAGAAGCTTCGGGACAAACTATGGCTACACCTTC; D gene: NA; V gene: TRBV6-5; CDR3 length: 14; clone size: NA; J gene: TRBJ1-2
CDR3 protein: CASRSSTGMSTEAFF; CDR3 DNA: TGTGCCAGCAGATCCTCGACAGGGATGAGCACTGAAGCTTTCTTT; D gene: TRBD1; V gene: TRBV6-6; CDR3 length: 15; clone size: few; J gene: TRBJ1-1
CDR3 protein: CASSTSGLHYEQYF; CDR3 DNA: TGTGCCAGCAGCACTAGCGGGCTACACTACGAGCAGTACTTC; D gene: TRBD2; V gene: TRBV7-2; CDR3 length: 14; clone size: NA; J gene: TRBJ2-7
CDR3 protein: CASSYRAGYGYTF; CDR3 DNA: TGTGCCAGCAGTTACAGGGCGGGCTATGGCTACACCTTC; D gene: NA; V gene: TRBV6-2/TRBV6-3; CDR3 length: 13; clone size: NA; J gene: TRBJ1-2